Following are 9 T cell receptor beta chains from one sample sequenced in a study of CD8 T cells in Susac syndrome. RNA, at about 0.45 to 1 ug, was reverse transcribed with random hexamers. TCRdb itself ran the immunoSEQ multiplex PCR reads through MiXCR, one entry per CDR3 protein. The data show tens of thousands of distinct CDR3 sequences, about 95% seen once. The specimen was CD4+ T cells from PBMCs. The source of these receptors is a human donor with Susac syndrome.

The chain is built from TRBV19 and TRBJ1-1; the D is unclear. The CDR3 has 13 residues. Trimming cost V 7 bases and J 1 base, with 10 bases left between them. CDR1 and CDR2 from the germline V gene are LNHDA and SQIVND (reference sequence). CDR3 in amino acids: CASNPRRNTEAFF. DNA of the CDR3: TGTGCCAGTAATCCCAGAAGGAACACTGAAGCTTTCTTT.

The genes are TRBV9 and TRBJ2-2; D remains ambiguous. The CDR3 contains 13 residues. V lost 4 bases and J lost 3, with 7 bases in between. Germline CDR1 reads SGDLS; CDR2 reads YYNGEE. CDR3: CASSIHYTGELFF. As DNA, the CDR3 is TGTGCCAGCAGCATACACTACACCGGGGAGCTGTTTTTT.

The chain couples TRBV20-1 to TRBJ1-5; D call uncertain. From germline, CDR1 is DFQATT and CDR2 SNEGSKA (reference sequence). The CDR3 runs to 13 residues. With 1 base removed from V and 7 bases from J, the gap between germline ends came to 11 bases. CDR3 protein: CSARGLAGQPQHF. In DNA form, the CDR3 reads TGCAGTGCTAGAGGGTTGGCGGGACAGCCCCAGCATTTT.

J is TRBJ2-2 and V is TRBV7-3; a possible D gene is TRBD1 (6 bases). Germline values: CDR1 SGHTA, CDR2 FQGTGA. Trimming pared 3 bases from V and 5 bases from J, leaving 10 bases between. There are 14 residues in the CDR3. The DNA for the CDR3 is TGTGCCAGCAGCTTGGAGCAGGGGACCGGGGAGCTGTTTTTT. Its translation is CASSLEQGTGELFF. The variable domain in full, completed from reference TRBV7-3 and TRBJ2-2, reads GAGVSQTPSNKVTEKGKYVELRCDPISGHTALYWYRQSLGQGPEFLIYFQGTGAADDSGLPNDRFFAVRPEGSVSTLKIQRTERGDSAVYLCASSLEQGTGELFFGEGSRLTVL.

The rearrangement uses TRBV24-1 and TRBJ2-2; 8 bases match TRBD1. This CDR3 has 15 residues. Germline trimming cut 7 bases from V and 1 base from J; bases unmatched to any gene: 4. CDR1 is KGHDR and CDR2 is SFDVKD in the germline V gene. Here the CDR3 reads CATRAGTGNTGELFF. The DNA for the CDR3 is TGTGCCACCAGGGCGGGGACAGGGAACACCGGGGAGCTGTTTTTT.

The CDR3 DNA reads as TGTGCCAGCAGATCCGGGGCCACAGATACGCAGTATTTT. It yields the protein CASRSGATDTQYF. The chain has TRBV11-2 and TRBJ2-3; D is perhaps TRBD1 or TRBD2 (5 bases each). This CDR3 is built from 13 residues. CDR1 SGHAT and CDR2 FQNNGV come from the germline V gene. Trimming shortened V by 6 bases and J by 2 bases, and 9 bases separated the two germline ends.

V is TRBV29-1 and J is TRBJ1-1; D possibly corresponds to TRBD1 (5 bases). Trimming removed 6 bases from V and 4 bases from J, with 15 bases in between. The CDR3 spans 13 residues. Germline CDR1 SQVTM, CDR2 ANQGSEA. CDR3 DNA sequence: TGCAGCGTGACCGACAGTGAGGGCACTGAAGCTTTCTTT. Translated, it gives CSVTDSEGTEAFF.

CDR3 sequence: CSVNTGGTDTQYF. The CDR3 DNA reads as TGCAGCGTTAATACAGGGGGAACAGATACGCAGTATTTT. This chain links TRBV29-1 with TRBJ2-3, with TRBD1 matching 8 bases. Germline CDR1 reads SQVTM; CDR2 reads ANQGSEA. The CDR3 contains 13 residues. Losses at the gene ends were 5 bases for V and 3 bases for J; bases not matched to a gene: 4.

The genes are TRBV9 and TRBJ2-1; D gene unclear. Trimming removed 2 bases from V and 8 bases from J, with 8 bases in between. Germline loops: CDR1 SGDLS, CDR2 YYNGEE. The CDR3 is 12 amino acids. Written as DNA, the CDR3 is TGTGCCAGCAGCGTCGGTTTTGATGAGCAGTTCTTC. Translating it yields CASSVGFDEQFF.